One and the same sample provided the 6 T cell receptor beta chains below, sequenced in a study of post-analysis software for immune sequencing data. The study's findings and limits: Patients showed TRBV5-6, TRBV5-1 and TRBV20-1 among several TRBV segments more frequent than in controls.

TCR beta cDNA libraries included unique molecular identifiers. TCRdb reprocessed the PCR reads with MiXCR, giving one entry per CDR3 protein. The repertoire holds about 820,000 distinct CDR3 sequences, with roughly half as singletons. These receptors lack a known antigen. Source material: blood. The source is a girl aged 10 to 17 with multiple sclerosis.

This clonotype showed up just a few times. This chain links TRBV6-4 with TRBJ2-3; D is perhaps TRBD2 (6 bases). Germline CDR1 MRHNA, CDR2 SNTAGT. The CDR3 contains 12 residues. V was shortened by 2 bases and J by 6 bases, with 6 bases between the two germline ends. The CDR3 loop is CASSDLADTQYF. The CDR3, as DNA: TGTGCCAGCAGTGACCTAGCGGATACGCAGTATTTT.

This rearrangement joins TRBV5-1 to TRBJ2-7; D perhaps matches TRBD2 (7 bases). Germline V CDR1 and CDR2: SGHRS, YFSETQ. CDR3 length equals 15 residues. V dropped 8 bases and J dropped 0 bases, with 18 bases sitting between them. The CDR3 region has the DNA TGCGCCAGTACTAAGGGGGGGGGCAACTCCTACGAGCAGTACTTC. Residues: CASTKGGGNSYEQYF.

This chain connects TRBV20-1 to TRBJ2-1, with D perhaps TRBD1 (7 bases). V was pared by 6 bases and J by 4 bases, with 28 bases between. Germline V CDR1 and CDR2: DFQATT, SNEGSKA (reference sequence). The CDR3 has 18 amino acids. The DNA for the CDR3 is TGCAGTGCCGCGACAGGGCGGGGCTTCCCCGGATTATACAATGAGCAGTTCTTC. It yields the protein CSAATGRGFPGLYNEQFF.

The J gene is TRBJ2-7, the V gene TRBV14; D is possibly TRBD1 (6 bases). The J call may be faulty, since TRBJ2-5 better matches the DNA end. The CDR3 length is 15 residues. Germline CDR1 SGHDN, CDR2 FVKESK. CDR3 in amino acids: CASSHWDTSGETQYF. CDR3 nucleotide sequence: TGTGCCAGCAGCCATTGGGACACGTCTGGAGAGACCCAGTACTTC.

The chain combines TRBV12-3 or TRBV12-4 with TRBJ2-1, with D uncertain. The CDR3 consists of 13 residues. V was cut by 6 bases and J by 5 bases, with 11 bases left in between. CDR3 in amino acids: CASSGANHNEQFF. CDR3 in DNA: TGTGCCAGCAGCGGAGCGAACCACAATGAGCAGTTCTTC.

On this clonotype: The junction departs from the called germline gene at one end, perhaps through a read error. The V call is TRBV7-9, the J call TRBJ2-1; TRBD1 agrees at 11 bases. This CDR3 region has 15 residues. The V gene's germline CDR1 is SEHNR and CDR2 FQNEAQ (reference sequence). CDR3 nucleotide sequence: TGTGCCAGCAGCGCCCTCGGACAGGGGGCCCATGAGCGGTTCTTC. It encodes CASSALGQGAHERFF. Supplemented by reference TRBV7-9 and TRBJ2-1, the full variable domain reads DTGVSQNPRHKITKRGQNVTFRCDPISEHNRLYWYRQTLGQGPEFLTYFQNEAQLEKSRLLSDRFSAERPKGSFSTLEIQRTEQGDSAMYLCASSALGQGAHERFFGPGTRLTVL.